These 20 T cell receptor beta chains came from one sample sequenced in a study of identical twins. From the 5' RACE reads, TCRdb called clonotypes with MiXCR, one entry per CDR3 protein. The sample consists of roughly 1,500,000 distinct CDR3 sequences, roughly 35% of them appearing once. Sequencing input: cord blood. The receptors shown here come from a newborn girl in good health.

This clonotype appeared a few times. The chain recombines TRBV20-1 with TRBJ2-3, with D tentatively TRBD2 (5 bases). This CDR3 spans 16 amino acids. Trimming pared 0 bases from V and 1 base from J, leaving 14 bases between. The germline gives CDR1 DFQATT, CDR2 SNEGSKA (reference sequence). The CDR3 protein is CSARDSSSRRTDTQYF. CDR3 in DNA: TGCAGTGCTAGAGATTCGTCTAGCCGTCGCACAGATACGCAGTATTTT.

The genes are TRBV20-1 and TRBJ2-7, with TRBD1 as a possible D gene (6 bases). Trimming stripped 4 bases from V and 2 bases from J, with 15 bases between. The V gene's germline CDR1 is DFQATT and CDR2 SNEGSKA (reference sequence). This CDR3 comprises 14 residues. The chain's CDR3 is CSAIPGRDTYEQYF. The DNA for the CDR3 is TGCAGTGCTATCCCGGGACGGGACACCTACGAGCAGTACTTC.

J is TRBJ2-5 and V is TRBV10-3; 9 positions agree with TRBD1. The J call is in doubt because the DNA end fits TRBJ2-7 better. The CDR3 length is 13 residues. Per the germline V gene, CDR1 is ENHRY and CDR2 is SYGVKD. The CDR3 is CAIYDRGFDEQYF. The DNA of the CDR3 is TGTGCCATCTATGACAGGGGGTTCGACGAGCAGTACTTC.

The chain is built from TRBV14 and TRBJ1-2; 7 bases line up with TRBD1. CDR1 and CDR2 (germline): SGHDN, FVKESK. V lost 0 bases, J lost 2 bases, and 12 bases stayed unmatched. This CDR3 comprises 18 residues. Written as DNA, the CDR3 is TGTGCCAGCAGCCAAGATAGGGGGCTAAAGGGCTGGAACTATGGCTACACCTTC. Translated, it gives CASSQDRGLKGWNYGYTF.

This clonotype was recorded a few times. The rearrangement links TRBV3-1 to TRBJ2-7, with TRBD2 matching 11 bases. Trimming took 0 bases from V and 0 from J; bases not matched to a gene: 4. Germline V gives CDR1 LGHDT, CDR2 YNNKEL (reference sequence). CDR3 length: 17 residues. The CDR3 is CASSQDASGGTSYEQYF. For the CDR3, the DNA is TGTGCCAGCAGCCAAGATGCTAGCGGGGGGACCTCCTACGAGCAGTACTTC.

This clonotype was found a few times. The chain uses TRBV20-1 and TRBJ2-3, with 8 bases that match TRBD2. Germline V gene lookup returns CDR1 DFQATT and CDR2 SNEGSKA (reference sequence). The CDR3 loop spans 15 amino acids. CDR3 sequence reads: CRLLAANVPTDTQYF. Written as DNA, the CDR3 is TGCAGATTACTAGCGGCCAACGTCCCCACAGATACGCAGTATTTT.

This chain connects TRBV20-1 to TRBJ2-1, with D perhaps TRBD2 (5 bases). The CDR3 consists of 15 residues. Germline CDR1 reads DFQATT; CDR2 reads SNEGSKA (reference sequence). Trimming took off 3 bases at V and 5 bases at J, with 17 bases between the two ends. In DNA form, the CDR3 reads TGCAGTGCTAGGAAGGCGGGCTTGAGGGACAATGAGCAGTTCTTC. Amino acid sequence: CSARKAGLRDNEQFF.

The genes are TRBV15 and TRBJ2-7; 14 bases fit TRBD2. The ends lost 0 bases at V and 4 bases at J; junction bases unmatched: 8. The length of the CDR3 is 18 residues. Germline V gives CDR1 LNHNV, CDR2 YYDKDF (reference sequence). The CDR3 reads CATSRDKGLAGANYEQYF. CDR3 nucleotide sequence: TGTGCCACCAGCAGAGATAAGGGACTAGCGGGGGCTAATTACGAGCAGTACTTC.

The chain is built from TRBV14 and TRBJ2-1; no firm D call. The V and J ends lost 2 bases and 0 bases respectively, with 11 bases between them. The CDR3 is made up of 16 amino acids. Germline V lookup: CDR1 SGHDN, CDR2 FVKESK. For the CDR3, the DNA is TGTGCCAGCAGCCAACATCACTGGGACTCCTACAATGAGCAGTTCTTC. The encoded protein is CASSQHHWDSYNEQFF.

The J gene is TRBJ1-2, the V gene TRBV7-9; D is unclear. CDR1 SEHNR and CDR2 FQNEAQ come from the germline V gene (reference sequence). V shed 4 bases and J shed 1 base, with 16 bases lying between them. The CDR3 has 16 residues. The CDR3 loop reads CASSSLARRNNYGYTF. The CDR3 region has the DNA TGTGCCAGCAGCTCCCTAGCGCGACGGAATAACTATGGCTACACCTTC.

In this sample, this clonotype turned up once. The rearrangement joins TRBV6-2 or TRBV6-3 to TRBJ2-3; D is ambiguous. V shed 2 bases and J shed 9 bases, with 18 bases lying between them. CDR3 size: 15 residues. The germline gives CDR1 MNHEY, CDR2 SVGEGT. This CDR3 reads CASSYGRILQWTQYF. In nucleotides, the CDR3 is TGTGCCAGCAGTTACGGGCGGATTTTACAGTGGACGCAGTATTTT.

The chain employs TRBV20-1 and TRBJ1-5; TRBD1 aligns across 8 bases. The CDR3 runs 12 residues. The germline CDR1 and CDR2 sequences are DFQATT and SNEGSKA (reference sequence). Unmatched junction bases numbered 3, after V lost 5 bases and J lost 6 bases. This CDR3 reads CSAADRGQPQHF. DNA for the CDR3: TGCAGTGCTGCTGACAGGGGTCAGCCCCAGCATTTT.

Remarks on this clonotype: Sequence at one end of the junction differs from germline and may be a read error. The chain uses TRBV28 and TRBJ1-1; the match to TRBD1 covers 11 bases. Germline V gene data show CDR1 as MDHEN and CDR2 as SYDVKM. The CDR3 is 15 amino acids. CDR3 in DNA: TGTGCCGGCAGTTTCTTCGGGACAGGGGGCACTGAAGCTTTCTTT. Its protein product is CAGSFFGTGGTEAFF. The full variable domain, completed using reference TRBV28 and TRBJ1-1, is DVKVTQSSRYLVKRTGEKVFLECVQDMDHENMFWYRQDPGLGLRLIYFSYDVKMKEKGDIPEGYSVSREKKERFSLILESASTNQTSMYLCAGSFFGTGGTEAFFGQGTRLTVV.

This clonotype was counted at least ten times. The gene calls are TRBV29-1 and TRBJ2-3, with TRBD2 as a possible D gene (6 bases). Germline-derived CDR1 and CDR2 are SQVTM and ANQGSEA. This CDR3 is 15 amino acids long. Between the trimmed V and J ends, which lost 5 bases and 2 bases, there was a span of 17 bases. The chain's CDR3 is CSVTGRRDSTDTQYF. The CDR3 region has the DNA TGCAGCGTTACGGGACGGCGGGATTCCACAGATACGCAGTATTTT.

This clonotype was counted between two and nine times. V and J are TRBV10-3 and TRBJ2-7; 7 bases map to TRBD1. CDR1 ENHRY and CDR2 SYGVKD come from the germline V gene. This CDR3 contains 14 residues. V dropped 4 bases and J dropped 7; count of bases not matched to a gene: 10. The CDR3 DNA follows: TGTGCCATCAGTGGGGACAGTTCCCCTAGGGAGCAGTACTTC. Translated: CAISGDSSPREQYF.

This clonotype occurred many times. The chain combines TRBV5-1 with TRBJ2-1; 7 bases line up with TRBD2. Germline V lookup: CDR1 SGHRS, CDR2 YFSETQ. The junction had 20 bases not matched to a gene; V was cut back by 4 bases and J by 7 bases. There are 18 residues in the CDR3. The chain's CDR3 is CASSPPRSSSGRVNEQFF. Here the CDR3 DNA reads TGCGCCAGCAGCCCACCTCGTTCCTCGTCAGGGAGGGTAAATGAGCAGTTCTTC.

The V gene is TRBV4-1, the J gene TRBJ2-1; unclear D gene. Trimming removed 1 base at V and 6 bases at J, with 13 bases between. CDR1 and CDR2 from the germline V gene are MGHRA and YSYEKL. This CDR3 is built from 15 residues. CDR3 bases: TGCGCCAGCAGCCAAGGGTATCAGAAGGCCAATGAGCAGTTCTTC. It yields the protein CASSQGYQKANEQFF.

The genes are TRBV7-9 and TRBJ1-1; TRBD1 matches 8 bases. CDR1 SEHNR and CDR2 FQNEAQ come from the germline V gene (reference sequence). V lost 7 bases, J lost 6 bases, and 7 bases stayed unmatched. This CDR3 is 13 amino acids long. The CDR3 protein is CASIIRDRSEAFF. The DNA of the CDR3 is TGTGCCAGCATCATCCGGGACAGGTCTGAAGCTTTCTTT.

The chain links TRBV10-3 to TRBJ2-7, with TRBD1 as a possible D gene (5 bases). The CDR3 spans 11 residues. V lost 10 bases, J lost 5 bases, and 12 bases lay in between. Germline assignment: CDR1 ENHRY and CDR2 SYGVKD. The chain's CDR3 is CATHRIHEQYF. The CDR3 coding sequence is TGTGCCACCCACAGGATCCACGAGCAGTACTTC.

The chain links TRBV2 to TRBJ1-2; D unresolved. V shed 8 bases and J shed 3 bases, with 13 bases lying between them. CDR1 is SNHLY, CDR2 FYNNEI, per germline. This CDR3 has 13 residues. CDR3 nucleotides: TGTGCCAGCCTGACGGGATTCTACTATGGCTACACCTTC. This codes for CASLTGFYYGYTF.